The sample holds one count of the clone carrying this T cell receptor beta chain. Its antigen is still unknown. About 10^5 TCR templates per sample were sequenced. Clones were read by immunoSEQ multiplex PCR, and TCRdb kept only the in-frame ones, dropping some. The table includes around 110,000 clones, about 95% detected once. The data originate from a study of siplizumab effects on memory and regulatory T cells. General study results and limits: Memory cells seemed less diverse than naive T cells, which seemed major alloresponse contributors.

CDR3 size: 14 residues. Looked up from germline, CDR1 is SNHLY and CDR2 is FYNNEI. Trimming pared 1 base from V and 7 bases from J, leaving 11 bases between. The chain couples TRBV2 to TRBJ2-1; the D gene is possibly TRBD1 (6 bases). The specimen sequenced was non-Treg CD4+ T cells sorted from blood. This clonotype was sampled from a human donor in good health. The CDR3 sequence is CASSEEQGGNEQFF. The CDR3 nucleotides are TGTGCCAGCAGTGAAGAACAGGGTGGAAATGAGCAGTTCTTC.